A single sample gave rise to the 23 T cell receptor beta chains below, sequenced in a study of T cells in Graves' hyperthyroidism and ophthalmopathy. What was amplified from RNA transcripts were TCR beta CDR3 regions. A first-round RT-PCR of the TCR CDR3 used the HTBI primer set. TCRdb re-called the multiplex PCR reads with MiXCR, one entry per CDR3 protein. The table lists 450,000 to 650,000 distinct CDR3 sequences, around 20% of them singletons. Sequencing used blood. Source of these receptors: a man aged 18 to 29 with Graves' hyperthyroidism.

The V and J genes are TRBV12-3 or TRBV12-4 and TRBJ1-6; no clear D. The V and J ends lost 3 bases and 7 bases respectively, with 10 bases between them. There are 14 residues in the CDR3. The CDR3 coding sequence is TGTGCCAGCAGTTTCGGTTACCCCAATTCACCCCTCCACTTT. It translates to CASSFGYPNSPLHF.

This clonotype was detected ten times or more. The rearrangement links TRBV15 to TRBJ2-5; TRBD2 matches at 9 bases. V lost 6 bases to trimming and J lost 4 bases; unmatched junction nucleotides: 6. This CDR3 has 14 residues. Germline V gene data show CDR1 as LNHNV and CDR2 as YYDKDF (reference sequence). The CDR3 DNA reads as TGTGCCACCAGGCGGCGGGGGGGGGGAGAGACCCAGTACTTC. Protein sequence: CATRRRGGGETQYF. Together with reference TRBV15 and TRBJ2-5, the CDR3 gives the full variable domain: DAMVIQNPRYQVTQFGKPVTLSCSQTLNHNVMYWYQQKSSQAPKLLFHYYDKDFNNEADTPDNFQSRRPNTSFCFLDIRSPGLGDTAMYLCATRRRGGGETQYFGPGTRLLVL.

This clonotype was recorded many times. CDR3 loop: CSAREGRPQETQYF. The CDR3 DNA sequence: TGCAGTGCCCGGGAGGGGAGGCCCCAAGAGACCCAGTACTTC. This chain uses TRBV20-1 with TRBJ2-5; 8 bases align to TRBD2. V was clipped by 6 bases and J by 1 base; unmatched bases: 7. The CDR3 loop spans 14 amino acids. The germline gives CDR1 DFQATT, CDR2 SNEGSKA (reference sequence).

In this sample, this clonotype turned up many times. The chain uses TRBV2 and TRBJ2-2; D not resolved. The germline V gene encodes CDR1 SNHLY and CDR2 FYNNEI. V shed 6 bases and J shed 10 bases, with 21 bases lying between them. CDR3 size: 15 residues. The CDR3: CASSQRAGRVAELFF. The CDR3 region has the DNA TGTGCCAGCAGCCAACGAGCCGGAAGAGTCGCGGAGCTGTTTTTT.

In its sample, this clonotype was seen many times. The J gene is TRBJ1-5, the V gene TRBV20-1, with D perhaps TRBD1 (5 bases). Trimming stripped 3 bases from V and 6 bases from J, with 18 bases between. This CDR3 contains 15 residues. Germline V gene lookup returns CDR1 DFQATT and CDR2 SNEGSKA (reference sequence). CDR3 coding DNA: TGCAGTGCTAGTGCGGGCCGCAGGGAAGGTCAGCCCCAGCATTTT. Translated: CSASAGRREGQPQHF.

At least ten counts were recorded for this clonotype. This chain connects TRBV5-1 to TRBJ2-7; 9 nucleotides line up with TRBD1. Trimming took 0 bases from V and 5 from J; bases not matched to a gene: 3. CDR3 length equals 14 residues. Germline CDR1 is SGHRS and CDR2 is YFSETQ. This chain's CDR3 is CASSLGQGVDEQYF. DNA for the CDR3: TGCGCCAGCAGCTTGGGACAGGGGGTAGACGAGCAGTACTTC. Full variable domain (rest looked up from reference TRBV5-1 and TRBJ2-7): KAGVTQTPRYLIKTRGQQVTLSCSPISGHRSVSWYQQTPGQGLQFLFEYFSETQRNKGNFPGRFSGRQFSNSRSEMNVSTLELGDSALYLCASSLGQGVDEQYFGPGTRLTVT.

The sample holds many counts of this clonotype. The chain links TRBV27 to TRBJ1-1; 12 nucleotides agree with TRBD1. The CDR3 extends over 16 amino acids. V was clipped by 6 bases and J by 4 bases; unmatched bases: 9. CDR1 MNHEY and CDR2 SMNVEV come from the germline V gene (reference sequence). CDR3 coding DNA: TGTGCCAGCAGGGCCGGGGGACAGGGGGCTTTCACTGAAGCTTTCTTT. The encoded protein is CASRAGGQGAFTEAFF.

The chain links TRBV7-2 to TRBJ2-7; D perhaps matches TRBD1 (6 bases). Trimming left V 5 bases short and J 4 bases short, with 15 bases between. Germline values: CDR1 SGHTA, CDR2 FQGNSA. CDR3 length: 14 residues. DNA of the CDR3: TGTGCCAGCAGCAGTAGTCAGGGGAAGTACGAGCAGTACTTC. Encoded protein: CASSSSQGKYEQYF.

On this clonotype: This could be a read error, since a much larger clone is one nucleotide away. This CDR3 is missing its conserved last phenylalanine or tryptophan, likely due to a read error. The chain has TRBV20-1 and TRBJ1-2; TRBD1 might be the D (5 bases). The CDR3 extends over 15 amino acids. V was shortened by 8 bases and J by 0 bases, with 19 bases between the two germline ends. In germline, CDR1 is DFQATT, CDR2 SNEGSKA (reference sequence). In DNA form, the CDR3 reads TGCAGTTCCCGGGGGGGGAGGAAAGCTAACTATGGCTACACCATC. This encodes CSSRGGRKANYGYTI.

In its sample, this clonotype was seen many times. This sequence joins TRBV2 and TRBJ1-1; D gene ambiguous. V dropped 6 bases and J dropped 4 bases, with 12 bases sitting between them. The CDR3 is 13 residues long. CDR1 and CDR2 from the germline V gene are SNHLY and FYNNEI. The CDR3 nucleotides read TGTGCCAGCAGGCCGGCGGGCTTCACTGAAGCTTTCTTT. Its translation: CASRPAGFTEAFF.

Many counts were recorded for this clonotype. CDR3 region: CAWTAAMGFYGYTF. CDR3 DNA sequence: TGTGCCTGGACCGCAGCCATGGGTTTTTATGGCTACACCTTC. The chain recombines TRBV30 with TRBJ1-2, with unresolved D. The CDR3 has 14 amino acids. V gave up 4 bases and J gave up 5 bases, with 17 bases separating them. CDR1 is GTSNPN and CDR2 is SVGIG in the germline V gene (reference sequence).

This clonotype was observed at least ten times. The chain is built from TRBV7-8 and TRBJ1-5; TRBD1 matches at 7 bases. Germline V lookup: CDR1 SGHVS, CDR2 FQNEAQ. The CDR3 covers 14 residues. V gave up 5 bases and J gave up 5 bases; unmatched junction bases: 6. The CDR3 reads CASSAGTDHQPQHF. The CDR3 nucleotides read TGTGCCAGCAGCGCGGGGACAGACCATCAGCCCCAGCATTTT.

As to this clonotype: A read error may be the cause here, since a much bigger clone is one base away. This chain uses TRBV20-1 with TRBJ1-1; tentative D call: TRBD1 (6 bases). The CDR3 loop spans 14 amino acids. CDR1 is DFQATT, CDR2 SNEGSKA, per germline (reference sequence). The CDR3 DNA reads as TGCAGTGCTAGGAGATCAACAGGGTTCACTGAAGCTTGCTTT. Its protein product is CSARRSTGFTEACF.

The chain has TRBV12-3 or TRBV12-4 and TRBJ1-6, with a tentative D call TRBD1 (6 bases). V lost 5 bases, J lost 8 bases, and 22 bases lay in between. The CDR3 has 17 residues. The CDR3 here is CASSRYLGGQGYSPLHF. The DNA for the CDR3 is TGTGCCAGCAGTCGCTACTTGGGAGGTCAGGGGTATTCACCCCTCCACTTT.

At least ten counts were recorded for this clonotype. This chain connects TRBV12-3 or TRBV12-4 to TRBJ1-2; possibly TRBD1 for D (6 bases). This CDR3 has 13 amino acids. V was trimmed by 5 bases and J by 6 bases, leaving 13 bases between them. The CDR3: CASSVTGSDGYTF. The CDR3 DNA sequence: TGTGCCAGCAGTGTTACAGGGTCGGATGGCTACACCTTC.

This clonotype appeared many times. In DNA, the CDR3 is TGTGCCAGCAGTGGCACCACCCTAGGAGAGACCCAGTACTTC. Encoded protein: CASSGTTLGETQYF. This chain joins TRBV11-2 and TRBJ2-5; no clear D. Germline V gene data show CDR1 as SGHAT and CDR2 as FQNNGV. With 6 bases removed from V and 4 bases from J, the gap between germline ends came to 15 bases. The CDR3 runs to 14 residues.

CDR3 sequence reads: CASSALAGQGRETQYF. CDR3 nucleotides: TGTGCCAGTAGTGCCCTGGCGGGACAGGGTAGAGAGACCCAGTACTTC. The J gene is TRBJ2-5, the V gene TRBV19, with 9 nucleotides matching TRBD1. V shed 5 bases, J shed 4 bases, and the junction held 11 bases outside the gene matches. CDR1 and CDR2 (germline): LNHDA, SQIVND (reference sequence). This CDR3 has 16 residues. Complete variable domain (other parts from reference TRBV19 and TRBJ2-5): DGGITQSPKYLFRKEGQNVTLSCEQNLNHDAMYWYRQDPGQGLRLIYYSQIVNDFQKGDIAEGYSVSREKKESFPLTVTSAQKNPTAFYLCASSALAGQGRETQYFGPGTRLLVL.

This clonotype has more than one count but fewer than ten. V usage is TRBV18 and J usage is TRBJ1-3, with D uncertain. This CDR3 spans 15 amino acids. From germline, CDR1 is KGHSH and CDR2 LQKENI. The V end lost 2 bases, the J end lost 4 bases, and 12 bases lay between the germline ends. The CDR3: CASSPSREPGNTIYF. The CDR3 DNA reads as TGTGCCAGCTCACCATCTAGGGAACCAGGAAACACCATATATTTT.

This clonotype showed up many times. V and J are TRBV7-9 and TRBJ2-5, with D possibly called TRBD1 or TRBD2 (6 bases each). Germline-derived CDR1 and CDR2 are SEHNR and FQNEAQ (reference sequence). CDR3 length equals 14 residues. V dropped 6 bases and J dropped 5 bases, with 16 bases sitting between them. The CDR3 reads CASSYREEGETQYF. CDR3 in DNA: TGTGCCAGCAGTTACAGGGAGGAAGGGGAGACCCAGTACTTC. Full variable domain (outside the CDR3, taken from reference TRBV7-9 and TRBJ2-5): DTGVSQNPRHKITKRGQNVTFRCDPISEHNRLYWYRQTLGQGPEFLTYFQNEAQLEKSRLLSDRFSAERPKGSFSTLEIQRTEQGDSAMYLCASSYREEGETQYFGPGTRLLVL.

The V call is TRBV11-2, the J call TRBJ2-7, with 11 bases that match TRBD2. V gave up 8 bases and J gave up 6 bases; unmatched junction bases: 15. Germline V gives CDR1 SGHAT, CDR2 FQNNGV. The CDR3 covers 16 residues. CDR3 sequence reads: CASSKGKTSGACEQYF. CDR3 DNA sequence: TGTGCCAGCTCCAAAGGGAAGACTAGCGGGGCCTGCGAGCAGTACTTC. Complete variable domain (other parts from reference TRBV11-2 and TRBJ2-7): EAGVAQSPRYKIIEKRQSVAFWCNPISGHATLYWYQQILGQGPKLLIQFQNNGVVDDSQLPKDRFSAERLKGVDSTLKIQPAKLEDSAVYLCASSKGKTSGACEQYFGPGTRLTVT.

This clonotype was observed many times. The genes are TRBV28 and TRBJ2-5; TRBD1 matches at 10 bases. The CDR3 is 16 residues long. The V gene's germline CDR1 is MDHEN and CDR2 SYDVKM. V dropped 6 bases and J dropped 3; count of bases not matched to a gene: 10. The CDR3 DNA reads TGTGCCAGCAGCAGTCCGGGACAGGGGCCAAAAGAGACCCAGTACTTC. This codes for CASSSPGQGPKETQYF.

This clonotype has a count of ten or more. The V and J genes are TRBV19 and TRBJ1-5; D remains unclear. The length of the CDR3 is 13 residues. Germline V gives CDR1 LNHDA, CDR2 SQIVND (reference sequence). V lost 3 bases and J lost 9, with 12 bases in between. In nucleotides, the CDR3 is TGTGCCAGTAGTATCACCCCGCCTCGGCCCCAGCATTTT. Translating gives CASSITPPRPQHF.

Ten or more counts support this clonotype. V gene TRBV12-3 or TRBV12-4 combines with J gene TRBJ1-2, with D possibly being TRBD1 (5 bases). Between the trimmed V and J ends, which lost 10 bases and 4 bases, there was a span of 10 bases. The CDR3 totals 11 residues. The CDR3 reads CANWDGYGYTF. The CDR3 DNA is TGTGCCAACTGGGACGGCTATGGCTACACCTTC.